This T cell receptor beta chain is drawn from a study of cytomegalovirus exposure and HLA in healthy donors. Study at large: The Caucasian-associated ancestry cluster held 65% to 90% of some 420 genotyped donors.

CDR1 and CDR2 from the germline V gene are SNHLY and FYNNEI. The CDR3 consists of 14 residues. V shed 5 bases and J shed 6 bases, with 17 bases lying between them. Only a few counts were recorded for this clone. Antigen specificity is unknown. Primers for the PCR totalled 60 Vbeta and 13 Jbeta. Here immunoSEQ multiplex PCR was the method, and the copy in TCRdb shows in-frame clones only, minus some. The sample consists of more than 140,000 clones, more than 60% of them appearing once. Study-wide results and caveats: Follow-up analysis later connected one missense variant in DCLRE1C with trimming of TCR beta V- and J-genes. Being productive about 87% or about 30% of the time was typical of most TCR beta V segments in an earlier analysis.

Sequencing input: PBMCs. The origin of this receptor is a man aged 35 to 55 in good health and CMV-seronegative. This sequence joins TRBV2 and TRBJ2-7; D is perhaps TRBD1 (6 bases). Here the CDR3 DNA reads TGTGCCAGCAGTTCCGGGACATTCGGGTCCGAGCAGTACTTC. It encodes CASSSGTFGSEQYF.